A single sample is the source of the 12 T cell receptor beta chains below, sequenced in a study of shared clonotypes between healthy human individuals. Profiling relied on immunoSEQ multiplex PCR, and the TCRdb table lists in-frame clones only, not all of them. This sample has 2 million to 2.5 million clones, with 90% to 96% found just once. Sequencing was carried out using naive CD4+ T cells sorted from blood. Subset noted: CD45RA+ positively selected. The receptors were sampled from a young man in good health.

V and J are TRBV28 and TRBJ1-4, with 9 bases identical to TRBD1. V gave up 0 bases and J gave up 8 bases; unmatched junction bases: 10. Germline CDR1 is MDHEN and CDR2 is SYDVKM. The CDR3 length is 17 residues. The CDR3 nucleotides read TGTGCCAGCAGTTTATGGGACAGGGGTCCCTTCCGAGAAAAACTGTTTTTT. Its translation: CASSLWDRGPFREKLFF.

On this clone: Other DNA sequences of this sample code for an identical CDR3. The V and J genes are TRBV2 and TRBJ1-2; D is ambiguous. Germline V gene data show CDR1 as SNHLY and CDR2 as FYNNEI. The CDR3 totals 13 residues. Trimming took 1 base from V and 4 from J, leaving 7 bases between them. The CDR3 protein is CASSEGSSYGYTF. DNA for the CDR3: TGTGCCAGCAGTGAAGGCAGTTCCTATGGCTACACCTTC.

The chain carries TRBV27 and TRBJ1-4; the D gene is possibly TRBD1 (5 bases). V gave up 5 bases and J gave up 3 bases, with 13 bases separating them. The CDR3 is made up of 15 amino acids. Germline V lookup: CDR1 MNHEY, CDR2 SMNVEV (reference sequence). In DNA, the CDR3 is TGTGCCAGCAGTCCCCGCCGGGGGGCTAATGAAAAACTGTTTTTT. It translates to CASSPRRGANEKLFF.

This clone was seen only once. The chain is built from TRBV6-5 and TRBJ1-5; TRBD1 might be the D (5 bases). V lost 10 bases to trimming and J lost 4 bases, with 20 bases between them. The length of the CDR3 is 15 residues. Germline CDR1 MNHEY, CDR2 SVGAGI. The CDR3 nucleotides are TGTGCCACGCATCAACAGTCGACAGTTAATCAGCCCCAGCATTTT. Its protein is CATHQQSTVNQPQHF.

The chain uses TRBV19 and TRBJ1-3, with D perhaps TRBD1 (6 bases). The CDR3 extends over 16 amino acids. V lost 0 bases and J 0 bases, leaving 9 bases between the germline ends. Per the germline V gene, CDR1 is LNHDA and CDR2 is SQIVND (reference sequence). Here the CDR3 reads CASSIETGPSGNTIYF. The CDR3 nucleotides read TGTGCCAGTAGTATAGAGACAGGACCCTCTGGAAACACCATATATTTT.

The chain combines TRBV5-6 with TRBJ2-3, with D perhaps matching TRBD2 (5 bases). The CDR3 is 16 amino acids. Germline V gene lookup returns CDR1 SGHDT and CDR2 YYEEEE. V was shortened by 1 base and J by 0 bases, with 12 bases between the two germline ends. The CDR3 coding sequence is TGTGCCAGCAGCTTGAAGAGGGCAGCTAGCACAGATACGCAGTATTTT. Translation gives CASSLKRAASTDTQYF. Drawing the rest from reference TRBV5-6 and TRBJ2-3, the complete variable domain is DAGVTQSPTHLIKTRGQQVTLRCSPKSGHDTVSWYQQALGQGPQFIFQYYEEEERQRGNFPDRFSGHQFPNYSSELNVNALLLGDSALYLCASSLKRAASTDTQYFGPGTRLTVL.

CDR3 loop: CASSAGGTNSYEQYF. The CDR3 nucleotides are TGTGCCAGCAGCGCGGGGGGGACTAACTCCTACGAGCAGTACTTC. The chain carries TRBV9 and TRBJ2-7, with 8 nucleotides matching TRBD2. The CDR3 is 15 residues long. V dropped 3 bases and J dropped 0; count of bases not matched to a gene: 5. Germline CDR1 SGDLS, CDR2 YYNGEE.

The V call is TRBV5-1, the J call TRBJ1-3; D remains ambiguous. CDR3 length equals 15 residues. Per germline, CDR1 SGHRS and CDR2 YFSETQ. V was clipped by 3 bases and J by 6 bases, with 16 bases between them. In DNA form, the CDR3 reads TGCGCCAGCAGCTCTGAAGGACTCCGATCAAACACCATATATTTT. This encodes CASSSEGLRSNTIYF.

Concerning this clone itself: This sample includes further DNA sequences coding for the same CDR3. The rearrangement uses TRBV5-1 and TRBJ2-5, with TRBD1 identical over 9 bases. CDR1 and CDR2 from the germline V gene are SGHRS and YFSETQ. After removal of 3 bases from V and 2 bases from J, the junction contained 2 bases not matched to a gene. The CDR3 covers 14 residues. The CDR3: CASSSGQGQETQYF. Here the CDR3 DNA reads TGCGCCAGCAGCTCAGGACAGGGGCAAGAGACCCAGTACTTC.

This chain connects TRBV28 to TRBJ1-2; possible D gene TRBD1, 6 bases. The V gene lost 4 bases and the J gene lost 5 bases, with 20 bases spanning the gap. The CDR3 totals 16 residues. Germline loops: CDR1 MDHEN, CDR2 SYDVKM. The CDR3 sequence is CASSSGSTIRGYGYTF. In nucleotides, the CDR3 is TGTGCCAGCAGTTCCGGGAGTACAATCAGGGGTTATGGCTACACCTTC.

V usage is TRBV10-3 and J usage is TRBJ2-5; 7 nucleotides agree with TRBD1. This CDR3 comprises 13 residues. The junction had 2 bases not matched to a gene; V was cut back by 4 bases and J by 3 bases. Germline loops: CDR1 ENHRY, CDR2 SYGVKD. CDR3: CAISAGQKETQYF. The CDR3, as DNA: TGTGCCATCAGTGCGGGACAGAAAGAGACCCAGTACTTC.

The chain carries TRBV6-5 and TRBJ2-3, with D unclear. V gave up 5 bases and J gave up 6 bases, with 6 bases separating them. The length of the CDR3 is 11 residues. Germline V lookup: CDR1 MNHEY, CDR2 SVGAGI. The CDR3 DNA reads TGTGCCAGCAGTGTTGCCGATACGCAGTATTTT. Protein: CASSVADTQYF.